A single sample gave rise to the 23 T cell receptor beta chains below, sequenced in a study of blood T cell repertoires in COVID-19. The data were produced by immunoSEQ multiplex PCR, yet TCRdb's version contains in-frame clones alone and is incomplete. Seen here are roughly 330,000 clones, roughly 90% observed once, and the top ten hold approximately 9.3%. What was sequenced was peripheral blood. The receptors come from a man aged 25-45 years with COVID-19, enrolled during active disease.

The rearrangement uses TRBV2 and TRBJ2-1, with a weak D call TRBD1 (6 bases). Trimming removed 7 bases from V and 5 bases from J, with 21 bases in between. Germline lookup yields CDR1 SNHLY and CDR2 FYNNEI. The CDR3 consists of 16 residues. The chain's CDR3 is CASIRSGVNTNNEQFF. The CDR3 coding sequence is TGTGCCAGCATCCGATCAGGGGTAAATACTAACAATGAGCAGTTCTTC.

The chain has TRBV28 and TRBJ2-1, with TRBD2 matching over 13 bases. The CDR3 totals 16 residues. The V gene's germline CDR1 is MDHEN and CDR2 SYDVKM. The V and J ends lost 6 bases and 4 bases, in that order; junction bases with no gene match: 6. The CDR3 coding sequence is TGTGCCAGCAGCCTACCGGGACTAGCGGGATACAATGAGCAGTTCTTC. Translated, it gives CASSLPGLAGYNEQFF. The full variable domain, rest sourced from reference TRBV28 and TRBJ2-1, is DVKVTQSSRYLVKRTGEKVFLECVQDMDHENMFWYRQDPGLGLRLIYFSYDVKMKEKGDIPEGYSVSREKKERFSLILESASTNQTSMYLCASSLPGLAGYNEQFFGPGTRLTVL.

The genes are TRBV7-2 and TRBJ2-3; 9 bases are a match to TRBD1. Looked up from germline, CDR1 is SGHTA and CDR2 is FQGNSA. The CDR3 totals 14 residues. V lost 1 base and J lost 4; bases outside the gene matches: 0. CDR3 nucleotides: TGTGCCAGCAGCTTAGGACAGGGGGCAGATACGCAGTATTTT. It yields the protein CASSLGQGADTQYF. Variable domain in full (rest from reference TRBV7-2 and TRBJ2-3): GAGVSQSPSNKVTEKGKDVELRCDPISGHTALYWYRQSLGQGLEFLIYFQGNSAPDKSGLPSDRFSAERTGGSVSTLTIQRTQQEDSAVYLCASSLGQGADTQYFGPGTRLTVL.

CDR3 DNA sequence: TGTGCCAGCAGGGGACAGGGGTGGTTCGCTGAAGCTTTCTTT. It encodes CASRGQGWFAEAFF. The rearrangement uses TRBV11-2 and TRBJ1-1; the match to TRBD1 covers 10 bases. CDR1 and CDR2 (germline): SGHAT, FQNNGV. Trimming at V came to 6 bases and at J to 6 bases, leaving 7 bases not matched to a gene. The CDR3 is made up of 14 amino acids.

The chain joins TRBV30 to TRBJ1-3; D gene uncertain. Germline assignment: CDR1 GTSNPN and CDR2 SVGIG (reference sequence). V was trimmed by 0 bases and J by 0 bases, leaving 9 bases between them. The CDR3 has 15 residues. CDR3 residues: CAWSVSRISGNTIYF. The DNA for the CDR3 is TGTGCCTGGAGTGTATCTCGTATCTCTGGAAACACCATATATTTT.

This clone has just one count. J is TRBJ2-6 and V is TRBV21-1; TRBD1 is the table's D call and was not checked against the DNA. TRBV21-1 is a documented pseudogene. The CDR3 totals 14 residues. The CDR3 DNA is TGTGCCAGCAGCCCAGGTTCCGGGGCCAACGTCCTGACTTTC. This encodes CASSPGSGANVLTF.

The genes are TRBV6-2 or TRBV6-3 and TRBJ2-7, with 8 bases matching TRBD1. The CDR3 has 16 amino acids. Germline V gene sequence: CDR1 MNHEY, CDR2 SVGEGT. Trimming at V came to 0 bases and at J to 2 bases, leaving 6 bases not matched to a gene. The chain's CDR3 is CASSYSTGTGTYEQYF. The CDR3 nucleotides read TGTGCCAGCAGTTACTCAACCGGGACAGGTACCTACGAGCAGTACTTC.

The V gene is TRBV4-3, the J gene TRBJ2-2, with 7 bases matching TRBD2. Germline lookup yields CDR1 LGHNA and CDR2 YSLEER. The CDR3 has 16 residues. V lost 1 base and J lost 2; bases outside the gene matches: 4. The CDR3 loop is CASSQVASGNTGELFF. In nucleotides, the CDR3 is TGCGCCAGCAGCCAAGTGGCTAGCGGTAACACCGGGGAGCTGTTTTTT.

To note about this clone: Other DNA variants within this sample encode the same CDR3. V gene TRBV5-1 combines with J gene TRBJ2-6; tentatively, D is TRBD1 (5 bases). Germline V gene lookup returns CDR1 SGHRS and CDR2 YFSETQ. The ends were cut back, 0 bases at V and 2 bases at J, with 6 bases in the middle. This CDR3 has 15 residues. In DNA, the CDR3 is TGCGCCAGCAGCTTGGGGGGCACTGGGGCCAACGTCCTGACTTTC. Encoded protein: CASSLGGTGANVLTF.

In DNA form, the CDR3 reads TGTGCCAGCAGCGTGGGGTTCCACAGGGATTTCTACGAGCAGTACTTC. It specifies CASSVGFHRDFYEQYF. The chain employs TRBV9 and TRBJ2-7; a possible D gene is TRBD1 (6 bases). This CDR3 is built from 16 residues. Germline loops: CDR1 SGDLS, CDR2 YYNGEE. Trimming took 2 bases from V and 3 from J, leaving 18 bases between them.

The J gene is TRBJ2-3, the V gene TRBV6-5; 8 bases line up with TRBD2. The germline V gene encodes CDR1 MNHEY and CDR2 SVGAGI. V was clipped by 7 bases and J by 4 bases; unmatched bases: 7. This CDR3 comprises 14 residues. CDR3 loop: CASMPGRASDTQYF. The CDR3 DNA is TGTGCCAGCATGCCCGGGAGGGCCTCAGATACGCAGTATTTT.

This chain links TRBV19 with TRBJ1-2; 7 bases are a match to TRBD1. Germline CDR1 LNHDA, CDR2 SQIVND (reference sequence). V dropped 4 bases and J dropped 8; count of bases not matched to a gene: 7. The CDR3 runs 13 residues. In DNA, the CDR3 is TGTGCCAGTAGTACGCGGGACAGTGGGGGCTACACCTTC. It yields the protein CASSTRDSGGYTF.

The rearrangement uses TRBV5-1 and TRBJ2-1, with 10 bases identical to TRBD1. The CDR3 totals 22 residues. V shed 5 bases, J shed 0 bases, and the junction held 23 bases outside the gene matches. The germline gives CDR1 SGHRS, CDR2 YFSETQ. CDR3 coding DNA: TGCGCCAGCAGGGGGCATCGCCGCGACGGGACAGGGGTCGTTAGCTCCTACAATGAGCAGTTCTTC. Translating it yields CASRGHRRDGTGVVSSYNEQFF.

Here the CDR3 DNA reads TGTGCTAGTGGTTTGGGGACAGGGGGTATCACAGATACGCAGTATTTT. It specifies CASGLGTGGITDTQYF. The gene calls are TRBV12-5 and TRBJ2-3; TRBD1 agrees at 10 bases. The CDR3 consists of 16 residues. The trim removed 1 base at V and 2 bases at J, leaving 3 bases unmatched. Germline V gene sequence: CDR1 LGHNT, CDR2 FRNRAP.

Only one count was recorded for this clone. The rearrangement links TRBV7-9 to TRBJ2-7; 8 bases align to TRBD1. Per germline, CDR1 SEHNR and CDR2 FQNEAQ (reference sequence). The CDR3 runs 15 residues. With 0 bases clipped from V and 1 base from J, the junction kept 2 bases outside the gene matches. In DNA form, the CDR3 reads TGTGCCAGCAGCTTAGCCCGGACAGGGTCCTACGAGCAGTACTTC. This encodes CASSLARTGSYEQYF.

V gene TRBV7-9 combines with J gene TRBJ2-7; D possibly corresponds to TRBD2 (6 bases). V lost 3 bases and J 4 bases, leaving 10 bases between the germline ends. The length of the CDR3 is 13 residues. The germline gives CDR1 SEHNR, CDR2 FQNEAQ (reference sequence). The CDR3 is CASSFPAGYEQYF. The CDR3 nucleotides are TGTGCCAGCAGCTTCCCAGCGGGTTACGAGCAGTACTTC.

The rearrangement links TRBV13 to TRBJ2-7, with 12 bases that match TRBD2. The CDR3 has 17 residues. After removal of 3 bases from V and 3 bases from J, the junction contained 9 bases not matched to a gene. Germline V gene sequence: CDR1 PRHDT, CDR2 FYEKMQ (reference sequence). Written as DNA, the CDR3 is TGTGCCAGCAGCTTGACTAGCGGGGGCCTGCGGAGCTACGAGCAGTACTTC. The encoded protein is CASSLTSGGLRSYEQYF.

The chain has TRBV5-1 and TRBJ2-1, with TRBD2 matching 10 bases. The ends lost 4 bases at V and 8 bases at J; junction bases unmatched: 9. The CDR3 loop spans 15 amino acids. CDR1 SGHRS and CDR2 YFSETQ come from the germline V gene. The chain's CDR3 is CASSVGQREGYEQFF. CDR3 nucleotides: TGCGCCAGCAGCGTTGGGCAGCGGGAGGGCTATGAGCAGTTCTTC.

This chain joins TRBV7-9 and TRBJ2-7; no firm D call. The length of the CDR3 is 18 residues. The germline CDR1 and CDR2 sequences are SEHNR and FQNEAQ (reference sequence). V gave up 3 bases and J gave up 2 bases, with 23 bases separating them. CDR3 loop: CASSFLDVTKGSPYEQYF. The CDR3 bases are TGTGCCAGCAGCTTTCTAGACGTAACCAAAGGTAGCCCCTACGAGCAGTACTTC.

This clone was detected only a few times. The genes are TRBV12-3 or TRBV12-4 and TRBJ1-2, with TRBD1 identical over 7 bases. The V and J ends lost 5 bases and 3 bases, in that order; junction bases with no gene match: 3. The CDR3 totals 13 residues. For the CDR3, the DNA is TGTGCCAGCAGTCCACAGGGGTACTATGGCTACACCTTC. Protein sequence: CASSPQGYYGYTF.

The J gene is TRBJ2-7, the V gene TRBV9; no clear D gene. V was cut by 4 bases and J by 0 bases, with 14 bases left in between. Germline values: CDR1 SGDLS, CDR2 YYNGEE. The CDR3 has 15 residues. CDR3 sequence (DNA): TGTGCCAGCAGCCGGGTGAATAGGAGCTCCTACGAGCAGTACTTC. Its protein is CASSRVNRSSYEQYF.

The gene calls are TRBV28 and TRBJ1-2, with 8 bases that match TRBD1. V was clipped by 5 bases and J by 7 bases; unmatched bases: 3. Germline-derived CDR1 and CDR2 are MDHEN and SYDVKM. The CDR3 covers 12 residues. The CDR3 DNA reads TGTGCCAGCAGTCAGGGGGCGGGTGGCTACACCTTC. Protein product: CASSQGAGGYTF.

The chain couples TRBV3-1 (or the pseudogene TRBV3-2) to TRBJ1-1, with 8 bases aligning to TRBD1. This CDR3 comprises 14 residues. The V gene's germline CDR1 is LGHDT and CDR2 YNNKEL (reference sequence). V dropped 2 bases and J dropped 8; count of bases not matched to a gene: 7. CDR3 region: CASSQQGAPTEAFF. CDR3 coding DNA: TGTGCCAGCAGCCAACAGGGGGCCCCCACGGAAGCTTTCTTT.